The T cell receptor (beta chain) under discussion was sequenced for a study of blood T cell repertoires in COVID-19. Across the study: COVID-19 samples collected from the United States, Italy and Spain covered acute and convalescent phases. PBMCs, B-cell-depleted T cells, or T cells provided the cDNA or gDNA that made up the material.

CDR3 length equals 15 residues. The ends lost 3 bases at V and 7 bases at J; junction bases unmatched: 10. CDR1 and CDR2 (germline): LNHDA, SQIVND (reference sequence). Authors' data handling: Reference gene primer amplification yielded estimated nucleated cell counts. Sequencing used immunoSEQ multiplex PCR; TCRdb keeps in-frame clones, though not all of them. V, J and clone size were drawn from that table, and D and trimming were deduced from the DNA. This sample has 200,000 to 250,000 clones, with around four fifths found just once. Sequenced material: peripheral blood. The source of this sequence is a woman between 55 and 75 years old with active or convalescent COVID-19. The chain carries TRBV19 and TRBJ2-3; 7 nucleotides line up with TRBD2. CDR3 protein: CASSMLEGGRNTQYF. CDR3 nucleotide sequence: TGTGCCAGTAGTATGCTTGAGGGAGGGCGAAATACGCAGTATTTT.